Each of the 3 T cell receptor beta chains below was sequenced from the same sample in a study of CD8+ T cells in alopecia areata. cDNA reverse transcribed from extracted RNA served as the sequencing template. Assay used: immunoSEQ multiplex PCR; TCRdb lists only in-frame clones, some missing. The sample contains some 51,000 clones, around 96% of which appear only once. Here the sequenced sample was CD8+ T cells sorted from blood, taken at week 0. The receptors were sampled from a human donor with alopecia areata.

CDR3 DNA: TGCGCCAGCAGACAGACAGGGTCTGAAGAGACCCAGTACTTC. Translating it yields CASRQTGSEETQYF. The chain combines TRBV10-2 with TRBJ2-5, with 7 bases that match TRBD1. The V segment lost 6 bases and the J segment 3 bases; nucleotides outside the gene matches: 7. The CDR3 totals 14 residues. The germline CDR1 and CDR2 sequences are WSHSY and SAAADI.

V is TRBV29-1 and J is TRBJ2-1; D perhaps matches TRBD1 (6 bases). V dropped 6 bases and J dropped 3 bases, with 12 bases sitting between them. This CDR3 spans 13 amino acids. CDR1 and CDR2 from the germline V gene are SQVTM and ANQGSEA. CDR3 bases: TGCAGCGTAGATGGACAGAACTACAATGAGCAGTTCTTC. Translation gives CSVDGQNYNEQFF.

The chain recombines TRBV4-3 with TRBJ1-3, with 9 bases identical to TRBD1. The germline gives CDR1 LGHNA, CDR2 YSLEER. The J segment lost 5 bases and the V segment lost 4 bases, leaving 12 bases of the junction unmatched. The CDR3 is 17 amino acids. The CDR3 loop is CASSPETGGTGRNTIYF. The DNA for the CDR3 is TGCGCCAGCAGCCCCGAAACCGGCGGGACAGGGAGAAACACCATATATTTT.